This T cell receptor (beta chain) was profiled in a study of blood T cell dynamics during melanoma immunotherapy. For the study at large: Patients with metastatic melanoma got pembrolizumab or nivolumab-ipilimumab as first-line care.

The time point: pre-treatment baseline. Patients with prior systemic cancer treatment, concomitant immunosuppressants, or other active malignancies were excluded. Looked up from germline, CDR1 is SGHAT and CDR2 is FQNNGV. Trimming removed 5 bases from V and 2 bases from J, with 10 bases in between. This CDR3 comprises 14 residues. Every bulk PBMC sample received the same 350 ng of DNA. Data came from immunoSEQ multiplex PCR; TCRdb stores just in-frame clones and leaves some out. The sample shows over 20,000 clones, roughly 86% of them seen only once. This TCR was sampled from a human donor with melanoma. This specimen was blood, taken from a patient treated with checkpoint blockade. This rearrangement joins TRBV11-2 to TRBJ2-1; D is unclear. The CDR3 loop is CASSLSSPYNEQFF. CDR3 DNA: TGTGCCAGCAGCCTATCTTCCCCCTACAATGAGCAGTTCTTC.